These 23 T cell receptor beta chains originate from one sample sequenced in a study of human T cells and chemical hapten exposure (dated by TCRdb to about 2021). To prepare the library, RACE was applied. TCRdb names NextSeq 500 as the instrument used. TCRdb took the public reads, trimmed them with fastp at Q25, ran MiXCR for clone calling and kept in-frame beta chains. Rows are combined by CDR3 protein, so each entry shows the most common genes and DNA. Counted in this sample were around 39,000 distinct CDR3 sequences; about 6.3% of them appeared once. In total, the top ten clones hold 9.1% of the sample. The sample's time point label, decoded: patch test 1, 2 weeks after DPC sensitization. Sample treatment or condition, as interpreted from the label and publication: therapeutic diphenylcyclopropenone sensitization with weekly scalp DPC. Total RNA was extracted from unfractionated whole blood collected in Tempus Blood RNA tubes.

Material: whole blood, obtained in connection with sensitization to the hapten diphenylcyclopropenone (DPC). The receptors here all came from a woman aged 30 to 39 with alopecia areata. Some clones in this sample may be carry-over from other donors' samples.

This clonotype was counted only a few times. This sequence joins TRBV6-5 and TRBJ2-7; 7 nucleotides line up with TRBD1. The CDR3 sequence is 14 residues long. From germline, CDR1 is MNHEY and CDR2 SVGAGI. The J segment lost 5 bases and the V segment lost 0 bases, leaving 4 bases of the junction unmatched. Here the CDR3 DNA reads TGTGCCAGCAGTTACTCGCTAGGGGGCGACGAGCAGTACTTC. It yields the protein CASSYSLGGDEQYF.

As for this clonotype: A much more abundant neighbour one base away suggests this may be a read error. The rearrangement links TRBV6-5 to TRBJ1-1; TRBD1 matches at 7 bases. There are 12 residues in the CDR3. Per germline, CDR1 MNHEY and CDR2 SVGAGI. V shed 5 bases, J shed 5 bases, and the junction held 2 bases outside the gene matches. The CDR3 protein is CASSDRVTEAFF. The CDR3 DNA reads TGTGCCAGCAGTGACAGGGTTACTGAAGCTTTCTTT.

The chain employs TRBV30 and TRBJ1-1; a weak D match, TRBD1 (5 bases). CDR3 size: 13 residues. Trimming removed 4 bases from V and 3 bases from J, with 12 bases in between. Germline CDR1 GTSNPN, CDR2 SVGIG (reference sequence). The CDR3 here is CAWTGRRDTEAFF. Written as DNA, the CDR3 is TGTGCCTGGACGGGACGGAGGGACACTGAAGCTTTCTTT. Full variable domain (outside the CDR3, taken from reference TRBV30 and TRBJ1-1): SQTIHQWPATLVQPVGSPLSLECTVEGTSNPNLYWYRQAAGRGLQLLFYSVGIGQISSEVPQNLSASRPQDRQFILSSKKLLLSDSGFYLCAWTGRRDTEAFFGQGTRLTVV.

This clonotype was counted many times. The V gene is TRBV20-1, the J gene TRBJ1-4; 8 bases agree with TRBD1. The V segment lost 7 bases and the J segment 6 bases; nucleotides outside the gene matches: 7. The CDR3 extends over 13 amino acids. Germline CDR1 and CDR2: DFQATT and SNEGSKA (reference sequence). The CDR3 DNA reads as TGCAGTGTTTTTCCGACAGGGGATGAAAAACTGTTTTTT. Translating it yields CSVFPTGDEKLFF.

This clonotype appeared many times. The chain joins TRBV6-5 to TRBJ1-2, with D possibly being TRBD1 (5 bases). This CDR3 comprises 13 residues. Trimming cost V 4 bases and J 5 bases, with 11 bases left between them. Germline lookup yields CDR1 MNHEY and CDR2 SVGAGI. For the CDR3, the DNA is TGTGCCAGCAGTTCGGGACTGACTTATGGCTACACCTTC. It translates to CASSSGLTYGYTF.

In this sample, this clonotype turned up a few times. V usage is TRBV6-5 and J usage is TRBJ2-7, with D maybe TRBD2 (6 bases). CDR1 MNHEY and CDR2 SVGAGI come from the germline V gene. V dropped 6 bases and J dropped 3 bases, with 15 bases sitting between them. CDR3 length: 14 amino acids. In DNA form, the CDR3 reads TGTGCCAGCAGCATTTCCTGGCGGGGCTACGAGCAGTACTTC. Its translation is CASSISWRGYEQYF.

This clonotype was seen a handful of times. This chain links TRBV28 with TRBJ2-3; 14 nucleotides match TRBD2. The germline gives CDR1 MDHEN, CDR2 SYDVKM. Trimming took 3 bases from V and 6 from J; bases not matched to a gene: 8. The CDR3 has 17 residues. CDR3 residues: CASSFGLAGGYEDTQYF. The CDR3 DNA sequence: TGTGCCAGCAGTTTCGGACTAGCGGGGGGTTATGAGGATACGCAGTATTTT.

This clonotype was detected ten times or more. The chain joins TRBV25-1 to TRBJ1-2; TRBD1 is a possible D gene (5 bases). Germline V gives CDR1 MGHDK, CDR2 SYGVNS. The CDR3 length is 12 residues. Deletions cut 3 bases from V and 10 bases from J, with 12 bases between. The CDR3 spells CASSEGGRVYTF. CDR3 nucleotides: TGTGCCAGCAGTGAGGGAGGCAGGGTCTACACCTTC.

This clonotype was picked up a small number of times. The chain has TRBV7-9 and TRBJ1-1, with 7 positions matching TRBD1. After removal of 2 bases from V and 8 bases from J, the junction contained 11 bases not matched to a gene. Per germline, CDR1 SEHNR and CDR2 FQNEAQ (reference sequence). There are 15 residues in the CDR3. The CDR3 protein is CASSLRQGAIYEAFF. CDR3 sequence (DNA): TGTGCCAGCAGCTTAAGACAGGGCGCGATATACGAAGCTTTCTTT. The whole variable domain, remainder taken from reference TRBV7-9 and TRBJ1-1, is DTGVSQNPRHKITKRGQNVTFRCDPISEHNRLYWYRQTLGQGPEFLTYFQNEAQLEKSRLLSDRFSAERPKGSFSTLEIQRTEQGDSAMYLCASSLRQGAIYEAFFGQGTRLTVV.

This clonotype showed up many times. The chain links TRBV27 to TRBJ2-3, with TRBD2 matching over 14 bases. The CDR3 covers 17 residues. The V gene's germline CDR1 is MNHEY and CDR2 SMNVEV (reference sequence). The V and J ends lost 4 bases and 1 base, in that order; junction bases with no gene match: 4. This chain's CDR3 is CASSSGLAGVCTDTQYF. CDR3 DNA sequence: TGTGCCAGCAGTTCGGGACTAGCGGGGGTATGCACAGATACGCAGTATTTT.

This clonotype was detected many times. J is TRBJ1-4 and V is TRBV12-3 or TRBV12-4, with unresolved D. This CDR3 has 14 amino acids. V was shortened by 6 bases and J by 7 bases, with 15 bases between the two germline ends. DNA for the CDR3: TGTGCCAGCAGGTCGACCGGGATTCCTGAAAAACTGTTTTTT. Amino acids: CASRSTGIPEKLFF.

By share of the sample, this clonotype is large. V gene TRBV12-3 or TRBV12-4 combines with J gene TRBJ2-5; D not certain. V was clipped by 1 base and J by 5 bases, with 8 bases between them. This CDR3 has 13 amino acids. CDR3 sequence: CASSLGLLETQYF. CDR3 coding DNA: TGTGCCAGCAGTTTAGGGTTACTTGAGACCCAGTACTTC.

This clonotype was picked up many times. The gene calls are TRBV7-9 and TRBJ1-1; tentative D call: TRBD1 (6 bases). The ends were cut back, 5 bases at V and 0 bases at J, with 19 bases in the middle. The CDR3 length is 17 residues. The germline V gene has CDR1 SEHNR and CDR2 FQNEAQ (reference sequence). The CDR3 here is CASSPYYGQPLNTEAFF. CDR3 nucleotides: TGTGCCAGCAGCCCCTATTACGGACAGCCCTTGAACACTGAAGCTTTCTTT.

This clonotype was seen more than once but under ten times. The V and J genes are TRBV6-5 and TRBJ2-3, with 8 bases lining up with TRBD2. The CDR3 runs 14 residues. Germline V lookup: CDR1 MNHEY, CDR2 SVGAGI. V lost 8 bases, J lost 1 base, and 5 bases stayed unmatched. The CDR3 nucleotides are TGTGCCAGCGGTAGCGGGGCGGGCACAGATACGCAGTATTTT. The encoded protein is CASGSGAGTDTQYF.

This clonotype was recorded many times. The V call is TRBV9, the J call TRBJ2-5, with no clear D. The CDR3 loop spans 14 amino acids. CDR1 is SGDLS and CDR2 is YYNGEE in the germline V gene. V was shortened by 4 bases and J by 1 base, with 11 bases between the two germline ends. The CDR3 reads CASSPLWSQETQYF. CDR3 bases: TGTGCCAGCAGCCCCCTATGGAGCCAAGAGACCCAGTACTTC.

The chain is built from TRBV5-1 and TRBJ1-2; a possible D gene is TRBD1 (6 bases). V was shortened by 3 bases and J by 10 bases, with 16 bases between the two germline ends. This CDR3 comprises 13 residues. Germline CDR1 and CDR2: SGHRS and YFSETQ. The CDR3 reads CASSSTGAIDYTF. CDR3 sequence (DNA): TGCGCCAGCAGCTCGACAGGCGCTATTGACTACACCTTC.

This clonotype was detected many times. This chain joins TRBV12-3 or TRBV12-4 and TRBJ1-4, with 9 bases identical to TRBD1. This CDR3 has 14 amino acids. V was pared by 5 bases and J by 5 bases, with 3 bases of the junction left unmatched. The CDR3 DNA follows: TGTGCCAGCAGTAGGGACAGGGCGAATGAAAAACTGTTTTTT. It yields the protein CASSRDRANEKLFF.

This clonotype appeared a few times. The chain links TRBV5-1 to TRBJ2-2, with D possibly TRBD1 on 7 matching bases. The V gene's germline CDR1 is SGHRS and CDR2 YFSETQ. The CDR3 has 13 residues. The germline V and J ends were trimmed by 4 bases and 8 bases, with 12 bases remaining between them. The CDR3 spells CASSRQGGGELFF. For the CDR3, the DNA is TGCGCCAGCAGCCGACAGGGAGGAGGGGAGCTGTTTTTT. Variable domain in full (rest from reference TRBV5-1 and TRBJ2-2): KAGVTQTPRYLIKTRGQQVTLSCSPISGHRSVSWYQQTPGQGLQFLFEYFSETQRNKGNFPGRFSGRQFSNSRSEMNVSTLELGDSALYLCASSRQGGGELFFGEGSRLTVL.

This clonotype occurred a few times. This chain connects TRBV29-1 to TRBJ2-2, with 7 bases fitting TRBD1. This CDR3 has 15 residues. The J segment lost 1 base and the V segment lost 5 bases, leaving 7 bases of the junction unmatched. Germline CDR1 SQVTM, CDR2 ANQGSEA. This CDR3 is CSVKQGTLNTGELFF. CDR3 nucleotide sequence: TGCAGCGTTAAACAGGGGACGTTGAACACCGGGGAGCTGTTTTTT.

This clonotype was observed a few times. The chain recombines TRBV12-3 or TRBV12-4 with TRBJ1-6; a weak D match, TRBD1 (6 bases). The CDR3 totals 17 residues. V dropped 5 bases and J dropped 6 bases, with 20 bases sitting between them. CDR3 amino acids: CASSASGTSSLNSPLHF. As DNA, the CDR3 is TGTGCCAGCAGTGCGTCCGGGACATCGTCTCTTAATTCACCCCTCCACTTT.

This clonotype was detected many times. V usage is TRBV28 and J usage is TRBJ2-2, with D possibly matching TRBD1 (6 bases). This CDR3 has 15 amino acids. V shed 5 bases and J shed 5 bases, with 15 bases lying between them. From germline, CDR1 is MDHEN and CDR2 SYDVKM. CDR3 sequence: CASSPRGKGTGELFF. The CDR3 nucleotides are TGTGCCAGCAGTCCCAGGGGAAAGGGGACCGGGGAGCTGTTTTTT.

DNA of the CDR3: TGTGCCAGCACGGGACTAGCGGGGGGAGATACGCAGTATTTT. Translated, it gives CASTGLAGGDTQYF. The gene calls are TRBV7-2 and TRBJ2-3; 15 positions agree with TRBD2. The CDR3 has 14 amino acids. Germline loops: CDR1 SGHTA, CDR2 FQGNSA. V shed 7 bases and J 5 bases; nucleotides not matched to a gene: 1.

This clonotype was detected a few times. The gene calls are TRBV11-2 and TRBJ2-5; 7 bases fit TRBD1. Germline CDR1 reads SGHAT; CDR2 reads FQNNGV. With 4 bases clipped from V and 4 bases from J, the junction kept 9 bases outside the gene matches. The CDR3 contains 15 residues. The CDR3 here is CASSSRTGFLETQYF. CDR3 sequence (DNA): TGTGCCAGCAGCTCGCGGACAGGTTTTTTAGAGACCCAGTACTTC.